A selection of T cell receptor beta chains follows, all from one sample in a study of blood T cells in healthy people across ages. TCRdb ran MiXCR on the 5' RACE reads and lists one entry per CDR3 protein. In the table there are some 710,000 distinct CDR3 sequences, more than 35% of which are singletons. The sequenced sample consisted of blood. These receptors came from a man older than 75 in good health. The conserved cysteine and the conserved F or W are not part of the CDR3 here. Each record gives: V gene, D gene, J gene, CDR3 protein. The D gene is left open where the match is weak.

>TRBV4-3|-|TRBJ2-1
ASSPKAGSSSYNEQF
>TRBV5-1|TRBD2|TRBJ2-5
ANSLSGRAEGETQY
>TRBV27|-|TRBJ2-7
ASSSKQGSAYEQY
>TRBV24-1|-|-
ATRRGQETQY
>TRBV28|-|-
ASSSTTGRNIQY
>TRBV20-1|-|TRBJ2-3
SARDLVTDTQY
>TRBV3-1|-|TRBJ1-5
ASSQGHSNQPLH
>TRBV5-1|TRBD2|TRBJ2-4
ASSLVQRGTIENIQY
>TRBV4-1|TRBD1|TRBJ1-1
ASSQAGTGRNTEAF
>TRBV11-2|-|TRBJ2-5
ASTTGMGETQY
>TRBV9|-|TRBJ2-3
ASSVGRSGSTDTQY
>TRBV12-3/TRBV12-4|-|-
ASSFRQSSYNEQY
>TRBV12-3/TRBV12-4|TRBD2|TRBJ2-1
ASNLLAGELF
>TRBV28|-|TRBJ1-1
ASSVYGRMNTEAF
>TRBV7-2|-|TRBJ2-3
ASSLMFPGPTDTQY
>TRBV20-1|TRBD1|TRBJ1-5
SSGQGGQPQH
>TRBV29-1|TRBD2|TRBJ2-7
SVEDSAGLREQY
>TRBV9|-|TRBJ1-4
ASSVAGDNEKLF
>TRBV5-1|-|TRBJ2-7
ASRKDGGIYEQY
>TRBV12-3/TRBV12-4|-|TRBJ1-1
ASRATPDSEAF
>TRBV2|TRBD2|TRBJ2-1
ASKIAGPPEQF
>TRBV6-5|TRBD2|TRBJ2-7
ASSYSNSGRAQYYEQY